This T cell receptor (beta chain) was recovered during a study of shared clonotypes between healthy human individuals. The study, taken as a whole, reports: The study found lower generation probabilities in non-shared clonotypes than in those shared by all four donors.

Looked up from germline, CDR1 is SGHNT and CDR2 is YYREEE (reference sequence). The CDR3 loop spans 17 amino acids. With V trimmed by 4 bases and J by 5 bases, 17 bases remained unmatched. As to this clone: No antigen is known for it.

Clones were sequenced by immunoSEQ multiplex PCR, and TCRdb holds only the in-frame ones, with some missing. Found here are 500,000 to 550,000 clones, 95% to 96% of them singletons; the top ten hold approximately 0.067%. J is TRBJ2-7 and V is TRBV5-4, with 8 positions matching TRBD1. The sample consisted of naive CD4+ T cells sorted from blood. Specified subset: CD45RA+ positively selected. This receptor was identified in a woman in her 30s in good health. The CDR3 loop reads CASSTQQGGPKGHEQYF. The CDR3 nucleotides read TGTGCCAGCAGCACCCAACAGGGGGGCCCTAAAGGCCACGAGCAGTACTTC.